This TCR beta chain was recovered during a study of OX40 agonist ivuxolimab in advanced cancers. Study-level information: Ivuxolimab, an agonistic anti-OX40 (CD134) antibody, was given to patients. Study findings and constraints: Expanded clones tended on average to be more numerous among CD8+ T cells than CD4+.

Comments on this clone: Its antigen is not identified.

The repertoire was sequenced with immunoSEQ multiplex PCR; TCRdb's copy has only in-frame clones and lacks some. The data contain tens of thousands of clones, around nine tenths of them seen just once; the ten biggest clones take up 0.25% to 0.3%. The receptor was isolated from an adult with an advanced solid tumor such as melanoma, head and neck, liver or kidney cancer. Specimen: CD4+ or CD8+ T cells sorted from blood, collected in a trial of the OX40 agonist ivuxolimab.

The CDR3 DNA reads TGTGCCAGCAGCTCCCTGACTAGCGCCCAAGAGACCCAGTACTTC. Translating it yields CASSSLTSAQETQYF. The chain couples TRBV5-8 to TRBJ2-5; 8 nucleotides align to TRBD2. CDR1 is SGHTS and CDR2 is YDEGEE in the germline V gene. After removal of 3 bases from V and 1 base from J, the junction contained 5 bases not matched to a gene. CDR3 length: 15 residues.